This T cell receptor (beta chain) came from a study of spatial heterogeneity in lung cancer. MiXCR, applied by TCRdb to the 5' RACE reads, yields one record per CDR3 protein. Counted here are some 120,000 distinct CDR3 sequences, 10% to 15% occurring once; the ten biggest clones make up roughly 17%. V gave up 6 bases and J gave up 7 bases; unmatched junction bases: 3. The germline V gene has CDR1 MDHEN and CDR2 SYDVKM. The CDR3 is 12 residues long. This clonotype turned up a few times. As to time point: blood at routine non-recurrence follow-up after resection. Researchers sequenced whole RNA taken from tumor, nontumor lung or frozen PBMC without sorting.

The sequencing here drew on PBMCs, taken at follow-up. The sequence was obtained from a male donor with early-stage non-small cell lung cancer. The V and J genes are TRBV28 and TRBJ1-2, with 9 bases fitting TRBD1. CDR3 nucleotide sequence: TGTGCCAGCAGCCGGACAGGGGCTGGCTACACCTTC. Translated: CASSRTGAGYTF.